Described below is a single TCR beta chain sequence and its context. This receptor's antigen is unknown. No base-level quality is on record; no much larger clone is a single base apart. These data come from a study of beta chain features in type 1 diabetes (dated by TCRdb to the late 2010s). With regard to the full study: Mean age, gender distribution, total cell number and subset yield were not different between patients and healthy donors. A total of 100 million to 110 million sorted cells were examined across all samples, and a strong correlation was observed between cell number per subset and RNA yield. The study compared TCRB repertoires of sorted circulating CD4+ T cell subsets between recently diagnosed type 1 diabetes patients and matched healthy donors. Naive and central memory subsets were obtained from all 28 donors, but regulatory and stem cell-like memory subsets were isolated from only 8 patients and roughly eight healthy donors.

Overall results and qualifications from the work: Only small numbers of individuals were included in the HLA sub-analyses, which left unresolved whether HLA type had any influence on TCRB rearrangement. Type 1 diabetes patients showed a moderate but significant shortening of TCRB CDR3 length in all four CD4+ subsets. At VDJ recombination sites, type 1 diabetes patients had fewer insertions and more deleted nucleotides, which implies abnormalities in thymic rearrangement. Because cDNA was sequenced instead of genomic DNA, activated cells with high expression could be over-represented, although the groups did not differ in activation or CD3 levels. PCR might favor shorter templates, but patient and control samples were amplified and corrected together, so any skew would affect both groups equally. Naive, central memory and regulatory TCRB repertoires appeared to be more alike among patients than among healthy donors.

The germline V gene gives CDR1 as SGHTA and CDR2 as FQGNSA. The CDR3 contains 15 residues, cysteine and phenylalanine counted. Just CDR3 DNA is preserved here, 45 bases in frame from base 1. V is cut back by 2 bases and J by 5 bases, with 7 bases in the junction unmatched. The High Capacity cDNA Reverse Transcription Kit was used to reverse transcribe all of the isolated RNA, meaning that expressed TCRB transcripts were what got sequenced. Deep immunoSEQ sequencing was applied to naive, central memory and regulatory T cell samples, giving an average of roughly 3.6 million total reads per sample. Sorted cells were lysed in RLT buffer and RNA was extracted with DNase-treated RNeasy Micro or Mini kits, depending on cell number. To prevent cross-contamination, every cell subset was processed on its own, while patient and healthy donor samples were processed together. The immunoSEQ multiplex PCR was used to amplify TCRB sequences from cDNA, yielding 87-bp fragments that span the CDR3 region. Amplicons were sequenced on the Illumina HiSeq platform. The authors processed their data as follows. PCR bias was corrected computationally using synthetic template baselines, and reads within Hamming distance 2 were collapsed, with unmergeable singletons discarded. Reads were aligned to IMGT to assign V, D and J genes, CDR3 length, and insertions or deletions at six rearrangement sites. Clonotype counts were normalized to sorted cell number within each subset before computing true diversity and Gini coefficients with the tcR R package. The overlap coefficient, calculated on TCRB nucleotide sequences, was used to quantify repertoire sharing. Out-of-frame TCRB sequences from naive cells were analyzed as a proxy for the pre-selection repertoire. TCRdb holds this immuneACCESS table with in-frame rearrangements only. Some clones are missing; in checked studies, unresolved V genes explain under half, and the rest has no known cause. Clone size and V and J calls were adopted from that table, with D and trimming inferred from the DNA. The table for this sample lists hundreds of thousands of clones; over 12% of them were counted only once. The leading ten clones occupy 0.035% to 0.045% of the sample.

Each donor gave one peripheral blood draw, around 0.12 L on average, collected into heparinised tubes. A BD FACSAria II was used to sort naive, central memory, regulatory and stem cell-like memory CD4+ T cells with a panel that included CD45RO, CCR7, CD25, CD127, CD95 and CD27. A purity above 95% was achieved for all sorted populations. PBMCs were isolated right away by Lymphoprep density gradient centrifugation and were stained directly, without culture. So that batch effects would be minimized, each experiment stained and sorted samples in pairs, pairing one healthy donor with one patient. The chain links TRBV7-2 with TRBJ1-1, with TRBD1 matching 8 junction bases. Sequenced input: naive CD4+ T cells from blood. Taken with the paper, the label for cell subset or site translates to: true naive CD4+ T cells. The receptor was isolated from a man between 18 and 29 years old with type 1 diabetes. The encoded CDR3 is CASSLLDRVRTEAFF. The nucleotide sequence is given as TGTGCCAGCAGCTTACTGGACAGGGTCAGGACTGAAGCTTTCTTT.